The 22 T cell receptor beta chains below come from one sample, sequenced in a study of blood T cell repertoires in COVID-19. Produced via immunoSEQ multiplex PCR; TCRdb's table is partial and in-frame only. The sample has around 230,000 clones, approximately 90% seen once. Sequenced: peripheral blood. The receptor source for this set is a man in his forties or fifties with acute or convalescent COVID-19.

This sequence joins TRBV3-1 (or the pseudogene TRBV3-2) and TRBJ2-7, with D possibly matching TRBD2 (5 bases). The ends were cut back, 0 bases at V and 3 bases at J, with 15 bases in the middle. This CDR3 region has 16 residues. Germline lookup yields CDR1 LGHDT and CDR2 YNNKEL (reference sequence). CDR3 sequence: CASSQDPGILNYEQYF. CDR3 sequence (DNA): TGTGCCAGCAGCCAAGATCCCGGGATCCTGAACTACGAGCAGTACTTC.

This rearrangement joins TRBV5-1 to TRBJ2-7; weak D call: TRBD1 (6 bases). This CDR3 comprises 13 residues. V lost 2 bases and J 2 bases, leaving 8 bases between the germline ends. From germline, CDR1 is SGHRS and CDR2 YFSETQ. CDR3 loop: CASSLEGAYEQYF. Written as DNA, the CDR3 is TGCGCCAGCAGCTTAGAGGGGGCCTACGAGCAGTACTTC.

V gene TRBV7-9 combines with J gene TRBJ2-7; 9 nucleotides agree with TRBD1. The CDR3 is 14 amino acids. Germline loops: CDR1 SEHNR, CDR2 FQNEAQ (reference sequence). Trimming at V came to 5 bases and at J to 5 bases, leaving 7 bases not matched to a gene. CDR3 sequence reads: CASSPRTGANEQYF. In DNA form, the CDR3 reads TGTGCCAGCAGCCCTAGGACAGGGGCTAACGAGCAGTACTTC.

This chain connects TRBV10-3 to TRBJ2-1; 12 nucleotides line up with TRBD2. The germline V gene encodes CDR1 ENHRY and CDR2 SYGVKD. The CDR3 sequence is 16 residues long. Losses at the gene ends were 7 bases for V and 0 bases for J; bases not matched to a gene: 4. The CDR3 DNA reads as TGTGCCATCAATCGACTAGCGGGGGACTCCTACAATGAGCAGTTCTTC. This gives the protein CAINRLAGDSYNEQFF.

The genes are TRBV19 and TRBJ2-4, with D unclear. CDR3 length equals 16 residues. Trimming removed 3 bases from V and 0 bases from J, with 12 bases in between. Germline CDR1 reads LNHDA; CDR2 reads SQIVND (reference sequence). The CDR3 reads CASSILGGLAKNIQYF. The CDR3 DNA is TGTGCCAGTAGTATTCTGGGTGGGCTAGCCAAAAACATTCAGTACTTC.

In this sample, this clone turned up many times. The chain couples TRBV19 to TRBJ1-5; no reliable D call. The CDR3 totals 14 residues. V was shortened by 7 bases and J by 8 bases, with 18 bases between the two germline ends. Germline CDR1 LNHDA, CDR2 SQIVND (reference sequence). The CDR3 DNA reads TGTGCCAGTACCTTAGGGTCCCGGGGAGAGCCCCAGCATTTT. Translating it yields CASTLGSRGEPQHF.

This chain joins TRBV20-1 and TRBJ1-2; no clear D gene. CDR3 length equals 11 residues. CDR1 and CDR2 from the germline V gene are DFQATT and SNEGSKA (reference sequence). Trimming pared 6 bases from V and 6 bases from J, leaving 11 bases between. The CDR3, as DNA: TGCAGTGCCCCGAGGTCGGATGGCTACACCTTC. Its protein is CSAPRSDGYTF.

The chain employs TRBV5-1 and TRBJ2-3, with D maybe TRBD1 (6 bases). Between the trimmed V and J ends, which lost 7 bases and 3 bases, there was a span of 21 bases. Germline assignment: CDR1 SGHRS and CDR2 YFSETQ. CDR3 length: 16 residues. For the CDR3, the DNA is TGCGCCAGCCGTGGTCAGGGGATGGTTGAGACAGATACGCAGTATTTT. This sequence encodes CASRGQGMVETDTQYF.

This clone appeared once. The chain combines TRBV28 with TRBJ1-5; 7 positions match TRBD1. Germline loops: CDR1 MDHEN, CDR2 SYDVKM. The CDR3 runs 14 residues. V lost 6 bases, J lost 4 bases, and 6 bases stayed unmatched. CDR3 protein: CASSQGDVNQPQHF. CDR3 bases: TGTGCCAGCAGCCAGGGGGATGTTAATCAGCCCCAGCATTTT.

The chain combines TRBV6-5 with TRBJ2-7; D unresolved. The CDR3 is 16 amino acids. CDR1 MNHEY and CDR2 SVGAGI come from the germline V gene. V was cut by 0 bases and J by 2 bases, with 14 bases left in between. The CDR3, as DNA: TGTGCCAGCAGTTACTCGAAATCCAGCGACGCCTACGAGCAGTACTTC. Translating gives CASSYSKSSDAYEQYF.

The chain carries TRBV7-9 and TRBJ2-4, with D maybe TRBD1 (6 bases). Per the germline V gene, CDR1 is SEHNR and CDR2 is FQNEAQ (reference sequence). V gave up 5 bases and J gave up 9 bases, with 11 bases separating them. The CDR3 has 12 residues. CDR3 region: CASSPDRSIQYF. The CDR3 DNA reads TGTGCCAGCAGCCCCGACAGGTCCATTCAGTACTTC. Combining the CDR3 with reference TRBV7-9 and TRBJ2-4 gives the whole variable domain DTGVSQNPRHKITKRGQNVTFRCDPISEHNRLYWYRQTLGQGPEFLTYFQNEAQLEKSRLLSDRFSAERPKGSFSTLEIQRTEQGDSAMYLCASSPDRSIQYFGAGTRLSVL.

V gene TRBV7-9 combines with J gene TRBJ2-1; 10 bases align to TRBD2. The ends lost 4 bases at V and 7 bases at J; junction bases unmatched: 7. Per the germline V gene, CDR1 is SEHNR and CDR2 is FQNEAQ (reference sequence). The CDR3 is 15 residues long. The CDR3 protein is CASSSSGRAKNEQFF. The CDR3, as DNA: TGTGCCAGCAGCTCCAGCGGGAGGGCCAAGAATGAGCAGTTCTTC.

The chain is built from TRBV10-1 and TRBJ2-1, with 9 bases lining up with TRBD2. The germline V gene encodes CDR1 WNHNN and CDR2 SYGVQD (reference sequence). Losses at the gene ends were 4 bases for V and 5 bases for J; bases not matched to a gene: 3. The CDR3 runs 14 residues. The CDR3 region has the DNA TGCGCCAGCAGTGCCCCTAGCGGGAACAATGAGCAGTTCTTC. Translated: CASSAPSGNNEQFF.

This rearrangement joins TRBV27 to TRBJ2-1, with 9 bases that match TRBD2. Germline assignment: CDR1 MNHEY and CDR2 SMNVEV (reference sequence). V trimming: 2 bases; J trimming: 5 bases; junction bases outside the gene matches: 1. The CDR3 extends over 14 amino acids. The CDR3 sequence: CASSLGGGDNEQFF. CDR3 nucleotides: TGTGCCAGCAGTTTAGGCGGGGGGGACAATGAGCAGTTCTTC.

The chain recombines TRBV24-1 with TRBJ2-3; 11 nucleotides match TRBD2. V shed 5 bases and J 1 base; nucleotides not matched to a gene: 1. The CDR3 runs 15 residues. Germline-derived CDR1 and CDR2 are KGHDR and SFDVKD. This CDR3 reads CATSVAGGGTDTQYF. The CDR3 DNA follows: TGTGCCACCAGTGTAGCGGGAGGGGGCACAGATACGCAGTATTTT.

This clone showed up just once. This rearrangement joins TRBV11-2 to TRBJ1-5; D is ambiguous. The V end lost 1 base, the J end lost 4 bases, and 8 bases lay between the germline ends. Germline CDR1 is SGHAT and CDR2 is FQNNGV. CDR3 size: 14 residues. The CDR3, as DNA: TGTGCCAGCAGCTTAGGGGCACCTAATCAGCCCCAGCATTTT. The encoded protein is CASSLGAPNQPQHF.

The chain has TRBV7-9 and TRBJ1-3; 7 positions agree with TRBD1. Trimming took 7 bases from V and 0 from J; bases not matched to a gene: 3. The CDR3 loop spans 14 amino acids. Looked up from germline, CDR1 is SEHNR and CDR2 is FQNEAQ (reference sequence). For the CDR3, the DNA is TGTGCCAGCAACGGACAGGCCTCTGGAAACACCATATATTTT. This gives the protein CASNGQASGNTIYF.

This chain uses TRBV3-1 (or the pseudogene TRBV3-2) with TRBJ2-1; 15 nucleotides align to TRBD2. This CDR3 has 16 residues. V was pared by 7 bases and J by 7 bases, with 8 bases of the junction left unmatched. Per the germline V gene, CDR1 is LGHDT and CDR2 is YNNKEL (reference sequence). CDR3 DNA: TGTGCCAGCACCCGGGGACTAGCGGGGGGACCTAATGAGCAGTTCTTC. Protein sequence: CASTRGLAGGPNEQFF.

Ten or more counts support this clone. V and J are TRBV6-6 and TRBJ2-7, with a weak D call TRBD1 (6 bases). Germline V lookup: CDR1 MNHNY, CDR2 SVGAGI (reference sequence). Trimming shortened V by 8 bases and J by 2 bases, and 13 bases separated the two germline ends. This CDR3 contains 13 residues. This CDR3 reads CASQGSSPYEQYF. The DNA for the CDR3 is TGTGCCAGCCAGGGGAGTTCCCCCTACGAGCAGTACTTC.

The CDR3: CASSLGGVYGPLHF. In nucleotides, the CDR3 is TGTGCCAGCAGTCTTGGGGGCGTCTATGGACCCCTCCACTTT. This chain connects TRBV6-6 to TRBJ1-6; D possibly corresponds to TRBD1 (6 bases). The CDR3 contains 14 residues. In germline, CDR1 is MNHNY, CDR2 SVGAGI (reference sequence). Trimming cost V 5 bases and J 12 bases, with 17 bases left between them.

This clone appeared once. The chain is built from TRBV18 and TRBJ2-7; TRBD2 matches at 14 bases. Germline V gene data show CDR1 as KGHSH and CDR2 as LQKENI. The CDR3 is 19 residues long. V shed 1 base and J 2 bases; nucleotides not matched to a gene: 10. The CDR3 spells CASSPRTSGRPPLPYEQYF. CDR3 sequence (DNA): TGTGCCAGCTCACCACGGACTAGCGGGAGGCCCCCTTTACCCTACGAGCAGTACTTC. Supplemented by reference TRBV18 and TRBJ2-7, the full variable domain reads NAGVMQNPRHLVRRRGQEARLRCSPMKGHSHVYWYRQLPEEGLKFMVYLQKENIIDESGMPKERFSAEFPKEGPSILRIQQVVRGDSAAYFCASSPRTSGRPPLPYEQYFGPGTRLTVT.

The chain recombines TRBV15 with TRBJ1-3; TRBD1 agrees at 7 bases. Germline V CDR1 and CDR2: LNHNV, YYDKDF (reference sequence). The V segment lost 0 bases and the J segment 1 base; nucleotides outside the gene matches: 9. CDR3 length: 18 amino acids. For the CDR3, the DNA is TGTGCCACCAGCAGAGATCAAGGACAGGTCCTTTCTGGAAACACCATATATTTT. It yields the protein CATSRDQGQVLSGNTIYF.